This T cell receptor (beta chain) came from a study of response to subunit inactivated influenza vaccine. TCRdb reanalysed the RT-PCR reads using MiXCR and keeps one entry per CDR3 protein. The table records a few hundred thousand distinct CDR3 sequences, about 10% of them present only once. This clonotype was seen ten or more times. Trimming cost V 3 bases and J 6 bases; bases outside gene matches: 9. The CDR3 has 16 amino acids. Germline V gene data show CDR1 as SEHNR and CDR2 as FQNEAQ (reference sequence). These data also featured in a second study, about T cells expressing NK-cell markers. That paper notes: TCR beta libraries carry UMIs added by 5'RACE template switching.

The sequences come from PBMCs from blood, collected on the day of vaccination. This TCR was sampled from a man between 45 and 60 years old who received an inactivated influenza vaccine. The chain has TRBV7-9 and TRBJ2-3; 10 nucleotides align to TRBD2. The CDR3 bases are TGTGCCAGCAGCTTTGGGCTAGCGGGAGTTTCGGATACGCAGTATTTT. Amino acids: CASSFGLAGVSDTQYF.